These 14 T cell receptor beta chains were sequenced from one sample in a study of T-cell memory formation after mild COVID-19. Via MiXCR, TCRdb re-called the 5' RACE reads, giving one row per CDR3 protein. This table has around 200,000 distinct CDR3 sequences, more than 8% appearing once. The sample comprised PBMCs or a T cell subset sorted from them (not recorded which). Receptors originate from a man aged 18-30 years who had mild COVID-19 (a few samples of this study predate the infection). Cell type and time point are not known.

DNA for the CDR3: TGTGCCAGCAGCCACACCAGGGGCAGGGGAGGATCTTACGGCTACACCTTC. Amino acids: CASSHTRGRGGSYGYTF. The chain carries TRBV16 and TRBJ1-2, with a tentative D call TRBD1 (6 bases). Germline CDR1 is KGHSY and CDR2 is FQNENV. Trimming took off 3 bases at V and 8 bases at J, with 25 bases between the two ends. The length of the CDR3 is 17 residues.

In this sample, this clonotype turned up a few times. V usage is TRBV6-5 and J usage is TRBJ1-2; D not certain. The germline V gene has CDR1 MNHEY and CDR2 SVGAGI. This CDR3 contains 15 residues. V dropped 6 bases and J dropped 2 bases, with 16 bases sitting between them. Here the CDR3 reads CASRPLVLANYGYTF. CDR3 bases: TGTGCCAGCAGACCACTCGTGCTAGCGAACTATGGCTACACCTTC.

This clonotype was seen repeatedly, ten times or more. The junction differs from germline at one of its ends, possibly a read error. This chain joins TRBV11-2 and TRBJ2-5; possibly TRBD2 for D (6 bases). The CDR3 extends over 14 amino acids. CDR1 is SGHAT and CDR2 is FQNNGV in the germline V gene. The CDR3 spells CASSLVGGQETQYF. CDR3 DNA: TGCGCCAGCAGCTTGGTCGGGGGCCAAGAGACCCAGTACTTC. Full variable domain (rest looked up from reference TRBV11-2 and TRBJ2-5): EAGVAQSPRYKIIEKRQSVAFWCNPISGHATLYWYQQILGQGPKLLIQFQNNGVVDDSQLPKDRFSAERLKGVDSTLKIQPAKLEDSAVYLCASSLVGGQETQYFGPGTRLLVL.

V gene TRBV28 combines with J gene TRBJ2-5, with 10 bases fitting TRBD1. Germline CDR1 reads MDHEN; CDR2 reads SYDVKM. The CDR3 covers 17 residues. V shed 5 bases and J 4 bases; nucleotides not matched to a gene: 13. CDR3 amino acids: CASSAPIGTGVPETQYF. The DNA of the CDR3 is TGTGCCAGCAGTGCACCGATCGGGACAGGGGTCCCAGAGACCCAGTACTTC.

The rearrangement joins TRBV7-9 to TRBJ2-3; no definite D call. The germline V and J ends were trimmed by 3 bases and 2 bases, with 9 bases remaining between them. Germline lookup yields CDR1 SEHNR and CDR2 FQNEAQ (reference sequence). CDR3 length equals 14 residues. The CDR3 DNA is TGTGCCAGCAGCTTTCGACGGACCACAGATACGCAGTATTTT. It is translated as CASSFRRTTDTQYF.

This clonotype was seen only a few times. This chain links TRBV23-1 with TRBJ2-7; D unresolved. TRBV23-1 is labeled an ORF, and its function is uncertain. V lost 4 bases and J 5 bases, leaving 6 bases between the germline ends. This CDR3 comprises 11 residues. As DNA, the CDR3 is TGCGCCAGCAGTCGGAAGGACGAGCAGTACGTC. Its protein product is CASSRKDEQYV.

The CDR3 sequence is CASRDRSTDTQYF. CDR3 DNA: TGTGCCAGCCGGGACAGGAGCACAGATACGCAGTATTTT. This chain links TRBV6-2 or TRBV6-3 with TRBJ2-3, with 8 nucleotides matching TRBD1. The V segment lost 8 bases and the J segment 0 bases; nucleotides outside the gene matches: 1. The CDR3 length is 13 residues. The germline gives CDR1 MNHEY, CDR2 SVGEGT.

The gene calls are TRBV12-3 or TRBV12-4 and TRBJ1-6; D remains ambiguous. V was pared by 4 bases and J by 14 bases, with 9 bases between. This CDR3 region has 11 residues. The CDR3 nucleotides are TGTGCCAGCAGTTCAGGCCAGGCCCTCCACTTT. Residues: CASSSGQALHF.

This chain links TRBV6-5 with TRBJ2-7; D may correspond to TRBD1 or TRBD2 (5 bases each). CDR3 length: 13 residues. Trimming shortened V by 8 bases and J by 7 bases, and 18 bases separated the two germline ends. Germline assignment: CDR1 MNHEY and CDR2 SVGAGI. In nucleotides, the CDR3 is TGTGCCAGCTCCAGGGACGTTGGTAGGGAGCAGTACTTC. Its translation: CASSRDVGREQYF.

This clonotype was observed a few times. The junction and the germline gene differ at one end; a read error may be behind it. The chain couples TRBV2 to TRBJ1-2; D is uncertain. CDR1 is SNHLY and CDR2 is FYNNEI in the germline V gene. The CDR3 has 12 residues. This CDR3 is CASSEDLAGYTF. The CDR3 bases are TGTGCCAGCAGCGAAGACTTGGCCGGCTACACCTTC. The variable domain in full, with the rest retrieved from reference TRBV2 and TRBJ1-2, is EPEVTQTPSHQVTQMGQEVILRCVPISNHLYFYWYRQILGQKVEFLVSFYNNEISEKSEIFDDQFSVERPDGSNFTLKIRSTKLEDSAMYFCASSEDLAGYTFGSGTRLTVV.

J is TRBJ2-3 and V is TRBV20-1, with D perhaps being TRBD1 or TRBD2 (5 bases each). The CDR3 extends over 17 amino acids. Germline V gives CDR1 DFQATT, CDR2 SNEGSKA (reference sequence). V was shortened by 3 bases and J by 0 bases, with 19 bases between the two germline ends. CDR3 DNA sequence: TGCAGTGCTAGCCCCTTGCCCCCAGGGACGAGCACAGATACGCAGTATTTT. Its translation: CSASPLPPGTSTDTQYF.

A few counts support this clonotype. The chain has TRBV9 and TRBJ2-1; maybe TRBD1 (5 bases). From germline, CDR1 is SGDLS and CDR2 YYNGEE. The CDR3 length is 14 residues. V was cut by 2 bases and J by 4 bases, with 10 bases left in between. The CDR3 protein is CASSVQGGYNEQFF. The DNA of the CDR3 is TGTGCCAGCAGCGTCCAGGGTGGGTACAATGAGCAGTTCTTC.

This clonotype was observed a few times. The rearrangement links TRBV5-1 to TRBJ2-5; D is unresolved. V was cut by 0 bases and J by 7 bases, with 13 bases left in between. The CDR3 has 14 residues. CDR1 SGHRS and CDR2 YFSETQ come from the germline V gene. CDR3 residues: CASSLAVQPATQYF. The CDR3 nucleotides are TGCGCCAGCAGCTTGGCCGTCCAACCGGCGACCCAGTACTTC.

This clonotype was seen more than once but under ten times. The genes are TRBV4-1 and TRBJ1-4; D unclear. V lost 1 base to trimming and J lost 3 bases, with 3 bases between them. CDR1 is MGHRA, CDR2 YSYEKL, per germline. This CDR3 comprises 13 residues. CDR3 residues: CASSQVPNEKLFF. CDR3 DNA: TGCGCCAGCAGCCAAGTTCCTAATGAAAAACTGTTTTTT.